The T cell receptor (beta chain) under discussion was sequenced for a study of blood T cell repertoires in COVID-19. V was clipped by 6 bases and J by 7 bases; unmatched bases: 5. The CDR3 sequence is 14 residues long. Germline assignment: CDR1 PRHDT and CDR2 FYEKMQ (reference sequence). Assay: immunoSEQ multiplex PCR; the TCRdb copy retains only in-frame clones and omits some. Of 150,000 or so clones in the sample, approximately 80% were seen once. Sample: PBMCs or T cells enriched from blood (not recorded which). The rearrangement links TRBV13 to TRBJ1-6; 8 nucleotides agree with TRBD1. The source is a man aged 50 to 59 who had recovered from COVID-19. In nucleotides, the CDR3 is TGTGCCAGCAGGACAGGGGTCGGGAATTCACCCCTCCACTTT. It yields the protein CASRTGVGNSPLHF.